The 8 T cell receptor beta chains presented below share a single source sample, sequenced in a study of blood T cell repertoires in COVID-19 (dated by TCRdb to the early 2020s). Library preparation employed the immunoSEQ multiplex PCR assay. The immuneACCESS repertoire file appears here via TCRdb, limited to in-frame rearrangements. These files lack a portion of the clones; in checked studies, under half of the deficit traces to unresolved V genes, and the cause of the others is not known. The sample records 140,000 to 150,000 clones, around nine tenths of which are singletons. The biggest ten clones account for about 1.2% of the sample. Source material: PBMCs or T cells enriched from blood (not recorded which). These receptors were collected from a woman in her twenties or thirties with acute COVID-19.

This clone was detected only a few times. The chain carries TRBV19 and TRBJ1-6, with 7 bases fitting TRBD1. This CDR3 is 16 amino acids long. The germline V gene encodes CDR1 LNHDA and CDR2 SQIVND (reference sequence). With V trimmed by 5 bases and J by 7 bases, 11 bases remained unmatched. CDR3 nucleotides: TGTGCCAGTAGTGTTTCCTCCGGGACAGAGAATTCACCCCTCCACTTT. This gives the protein CASSVSSGTENSPLHF.

The rearrangement links TRBV7-9 to TRBJ1-5; D uncertain. Between the trimmed V and J ends, which lost 1 base and 1 base, there was a span of 8 bases. CDR3 size: 15 residues. Looked up from germline, CDR1 is SEHNR and CDR2 is FQNEAQ (reference sequence). CDR3 sequence: CASSLGAGSNQPQHF. CDR3 DNA sequence: TGTGCCAGCAGCTTAGGCGCAGGAAGCAATCAGCCCCAGCATTTT.

The chain links TRBV19 to TRBJ2-7, with no clear D. The CDR3 spans 18 residues. The germline gives CDR1 LNHDA, CDR2 SQIVND (reference sequence). Between the trimmed V and J ends, which lost 1 base and 6 bases, there was a span of 25 bases. CDR3 in amino acids: CASSIVYPRLLVSFEQYF. CDR3 coding DNA: TGTGCCAGTAGTATAGTGTACCCTCGACTGCTCGTTAGTTTCGAGCAGTACTTC.

The gene calls are TRBV30 and TRBJ1-2; D gene unclear. This CDR3 has 12 amino acids. V dropped 3 bases and J dropped 8 bases, with 13 bases sitting between them. The germline CDR1 and CDR2 sequences are GTSNPN and SVGIG (reference sequence). Here the CDR3 reads CAWRLTATGYTF. CDR3 DNA: TGTGCCTGGAGGCTTACAGCAACCGGCTACACCTTC.

CDR3: CASSRTSGSLETQYF. For the CDR3, the DNA is TGTGCCAGCAGCCGGACTAGCGGGAGTCTCGAGACCCAGTACTTC. The V and J genes are TRBV4-2 and TRBJ2-5; 13 bases are a match to TRBD2. V shed 4 bases and J 5 bases; nucleotides not matched to a gene: 4. Germline V lookup: CDR1 LGHNA, CDR2 YNFKEQ. There are 15 residues in the CDR3.

The gene calls are TRBV28 and TRBJ2-7, with TRBD2 matching 9 bases. This CDR3 is 14 amino acids long. Germline CDR1 reads MDHEN; CDR2 reads SYDVKM. J gave up 4 bases and V 5 bases, and 6 bases lay outside the gene matches. The chain's CDR3 is CASSPPGLAYEQYF. The CDR3 nucleotides are TGTGCCAGCAGTCCGCCGGGACTAGCTTACGAGCAGTACTTC. Combining the CDR3 with reference TRBV28 and TRBJ2-7 gives the whole variable domain DVKVTQSSRYLVKRTGEKVFLECVQDMDHENMFWYRQDPGLGLRLIYFSYDVKMKEKGDIPEGYSVSREKKERFSLILESASTNQTSMYLCASSPPGLAYEQYFGPGTRLTVT.

The V and J genes are TRBV19 and TRBJ1-1; 7 nucleotides agree with TRBD1. The CDR3 runs to 16 residues. J lost 10 bases, V lost 4 bases, and 18 bases had no gene match. Per the germline V gene, CDR1 is LNHDA and CDR2 is SQIVND (reference sequence). Here the CDR3 reads CASSTRDSPLNWGAFF. The CDR3 nucleotides read TGTGCCAGTAGTACCCGGGACAGCCCATTGAACTGGGGAGCTTTCTTT.

The gene calls are TRBV5-1 and TRBJ2-7; no definite D call. The V gene's germline CDR1 is SGHRS and CDR2 YFSETQ. V was shortened by 2 bases and J by 2 bases, with 11 bases between the two germline ends. CDR3 length: 14 amino acids. The CDR3 loop reads CASSFTAGTYEQYF. The DNA for the CDR3 is TGCGCCAGCAGCTTCACGGCAGGCACCTACGAGCAGTACTTC.